A single sample is the source of the 15 T cell receptor beta chains below, sequenced in a study of blood T cells in healthy people across ages. It was with a sample-barcoded 5' primer and a J-beta primer mix that a second PCR of roughly 7 to 12 cycles was run. TCRdb re-analysed the 5' RACE reads in MiXCR, keeping a single row per CDR3 protein. The repertoire holds approximately 900,000 distinct CDR3 sequences, with roughly 29% as singletons. The same data also contributed to another study, on T cells of mothers and their children.

Sequences were obtained from blood. The receptors derive from a middle-aged woman in good health.

This clonotype was picked up many times. The chain combines TRBV5-1 with TRBJ2-1; D uncertain. The germline V gene has CDR1 SGHRS and CDR2 YFSETQ. V lost 0 bases and J 6 bases, leaving 13 bases between the germline ends. The CDR3 is 15 residues long. The CDR3: CASSLASASVNEQFF. The DNA for the CDR3 is TGCGCCAGCAGCTTGGCTAGTGCCTCCGTCAATGAGCAGTTCTTC.

The table lists this clonotype with many counts. The genes are TRBV11-1 and TRBJ1-6; D not resolved. Trimming stripped 3 bases from V and 5 bases from J, with 8 bases between. Per the germline V gene, CDR1 is SGHAT and CDR2 is FQDESV (reference sequence). The CDR3 is 14 residues long. This CDR3 reads CASSLVPNNSPLHF. CDR3 in DNA: TGTGCCAGCAGCTTGGTTCCGAATAATTCACCCCTCCACTTT.

The rearrangement joins TRBV20-1 to TRBJ2-5, with D tentatively TRBD2 (5 bases). The CDR3 sequence is 14 residues long. Trimming cost V 6 bases and J 2 bases, with 16 bases left between them. Germline-derived CDR1 and CDR2 are DFQATT and SNEGSKA (reference sequence). The CDR3 spells CSASPGLQQETQYF. The CDR3 DNA reads as TGCAGTGCATCCCCCGGACTGCAACAAGAGACCCAGTACTTC.

This clonotype showed up just a few times. The chain is built from TRBV7-6 and TRBJ2-5; D perhaps matches TRBD2 (5 bases). This CDR3 spans 13 amino acids. V lost 4 bases and J lost 5, with 11 bases in between. The germline gives CDR1 SGHVS, CDR2 FNYEAQ. Here the CDR3 reads CASSSRVRETQYF. Here the CDR3 DNA reads TGTGCCAGCAGCTCGAGGGTTAGGGAGACCCAGTACTTC.

This clonotype appeared many times. The genes are TRBV4-1 and TRBJ2-7, with a tentative D call TRBD1 (5 bases). The CDR3 is 13 residues long. The V end was cut by 4 bases, the J end by 4 bases, with 11 bases between. Germline V gene lookup returns CDR1 MGHRA and CDR2 YSYEKL. The CDR3 loop reads CASSLDRPYEQYF. The CDR3 DNA sequence: TGCGCCAGCAGCCTAGACAGACCTTACGAGCAGTACTTC.

This clonotype was counted only a few times. Being one base from a much bigger clone, this may be a read error. V is TRBV7-2 and J is TRBJ2-4; 9 positions agree with TRBD2. The CDR3 is 16 amino acids. Germline lookup yields CDR1 SGHTA and CDR2 FQGNSA. The V and J ends lost 5 bases and 13 bases, in that order; junction bases with no gene match: 18. The CDR3 region is CASSPRPAGGDNEQYF. The CDR3 coding sequence is TGTGCCAGCAGCCCCCGCCCGGCGGGGGGGGATAATGAGCAGTACTTC.

This clonotype was recorded a few times. The chain carries TRBV25-1 and TRBJ2-5; D could derive from TRBD1 or TRBD2 (6 bases each). CDR3 length: 14 amino acids. Germline V gene data show CDR1 as MGHDK and CDR2 as SYGVNS. V was trimmed by 4 bases and J by 4 bases, leaving 13 bases between them. The CDR3 coding sequence is TGTGCCAGCAGTGTACCCGGGGGCTCAGAGACCCAGTACTTC. Its translation: CASSVPGGSETQYF.

This clonotype appeared a few times. The junction and the germline gene differ at one end; a read error may be behind it. The rearrangement joins TRBV9 to TRBJ2-1; 9 positions match TRBD1. This CDR3 region has 17 residues. Per the germline V gene, CDR1 is SGDLS and CDR2 is YYNGEE. The CDR3: CASSPQGGTGQANGQFF. CDR3 bases: TGTGCCAGCAGCCCCCAAGGGGGGACAGGGCAAGCCAATGGGCAGTTCTTC.

This clonotype was recorded a few times. The V call is TRBV7-9, the J call TRBJ2-1, with 7 bases identical to TRBD2. V was clipped by 4 bases and J by 5 bases; unmatched bases: 8. The CDR3 has 15 residues. CDR1 SEHNR and CDR2 FQNEAQ come from the germline V gene (reference sequence). The CDR3 spells CASSSWTRGDNEQFF. The CDR3 nucleotides are TGTGCCAGCAGCTCCTGGACTAGAGGGGACAATGAGCAGTTCTTC.

The V and J genes are TRBV12-3 or TRBV12-4 and TRBJ1-1; 10 positions agree with TRBD1. V lost 4 bases, J lost 7 bases, and 0 bases stayed unmatched. The CDR3 covers 12 residues. The CDR3 loop reads CASSWDRGEAFF. CDR3 nucleotide sequence: TGTGCCAGCAGTTGGGACAGGGGTGAAGCTTTCTTT.

Written as DNA, the CDR3 is TGTGCCAGCAGTCTCCCCGGGACGGCTACTTTATACTATGGCTACACCTTC. It codes for CASSLPGTATLYYGYTF. The chain carries TRBV28 and TRBJ1-2; the D gene is possibly TRBD1 (5 bases). V lost 5 bases to trimming and J lost 3 bases, with 22 bases between them. Germline CDR1 reads MDHEN; CDR2 reads SYDVKM. The CDR3 runs 17 residues.

The rearrangement uses TRBV28 and TRBJ1-2; TRBD1 aligns across 8 bases. The V gene end was trimmed by 5 bases and the J gene end by 8 bases; junction bases not matched to a gene: 16. CDR1 is MDHEN, CDR2 SYDVKM, per germline. The CDR3 loop spans 16 amino acids. Written as DNA, the CDR3 is TGTGCCAGCAGTACCCCTTCAGGACAGGGAAATTTGGGCTACACCTTC. Protein: CASSTPSGQGNLGYTF.

V and J are TRBV28 and TRBJ1-2; possibly TRBD1 for D (5 bases). V lost 10 bases and J 9 bases, leaving 24 bases between the germline ends. Germline V gene data show CDR1 as MDHEN and CDR2 as SYDVKM. The CDR3 consists of 14 residues. The CDR3 here is CATRSSSGTSSYTF. The CDR3 DNA reads TGTGCCACTAGATCCTCCTCGGGGACCTCGAGCTACACCTTC.

The gene calls are TRBV12-3 or TRBV12-4 and TRBJ2-3; D gene ambiguous. The CDR3 length is 10 residues. The CDR3 DNA is TGTGCAATGAGAGCAGATATGGAGTATTTT. Protein: CAMRADMEYF.

This clonotype was picked up a small number of times. V gene TRBV12-3 or TRBV12-4 combines with J gene TRBJ1-1, with D unresolved. CDR3 size: 14 residues. The V end was cut by 0 bases, the J end by 5 bases, with 10 bases between. The CDR3 region is CASSLAWAGTEAFF. The CDR3 DNA follows: TGTGCCAGCAGTTTAGCCTGGGCCGGAACTGAAGCTTTCTTT.